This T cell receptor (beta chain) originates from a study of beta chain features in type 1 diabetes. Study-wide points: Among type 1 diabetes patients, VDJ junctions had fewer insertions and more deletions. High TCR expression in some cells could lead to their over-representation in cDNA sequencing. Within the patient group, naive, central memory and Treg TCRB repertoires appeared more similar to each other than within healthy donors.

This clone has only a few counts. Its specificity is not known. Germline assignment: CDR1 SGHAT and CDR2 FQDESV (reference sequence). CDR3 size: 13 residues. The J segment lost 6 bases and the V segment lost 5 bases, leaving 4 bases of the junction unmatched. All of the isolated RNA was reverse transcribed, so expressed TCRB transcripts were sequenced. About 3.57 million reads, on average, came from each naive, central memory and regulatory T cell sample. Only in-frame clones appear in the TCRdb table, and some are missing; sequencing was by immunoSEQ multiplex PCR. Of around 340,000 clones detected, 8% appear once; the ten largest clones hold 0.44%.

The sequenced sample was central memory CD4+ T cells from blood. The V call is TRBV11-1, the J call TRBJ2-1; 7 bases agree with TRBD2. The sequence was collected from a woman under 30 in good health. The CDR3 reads CASSQGLLNEQFF. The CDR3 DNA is TGTGCCAGCAGCCAGGGACTACTCAATGAGCAGTTCTTC.